Listed below are T cell receptor beta chains from one sample, sequenced in a study of blood T cell repertoires in COVID-19. The data were produced by immunoSEQ multiplex PCR, yet TCRdb's version contains in-frame clones alone and is incomplete. Of 300,000 to 400,000 clones in the sample, more than 75% were seen once. Sequences were obtained from peripheral blood. The receptor source for this set is a woman aged 50 to 60 with active or convalescent COVID-19. Each CDR3 is given with its conserved first and last residue.

v_call cdr3_aa
TRBV11-2 CASSGRQETQYF
TRBV7-2 CASSFGQGGTEAFF
TRBV6-1 CASSEALREGAFF
TRBV9 CASSPLGQANSPLHF
TRBV4-1 CASSQLLAGVGNEQFF
TRBV9 CASSVTPGTPNEKLFF
TRBV12-3/TRBV12-4 CASPGQGAEGYTF
TRBV30 CAWSVGQGNTEAFF
TRBV28 CASSPLAGGEEQFF
TRBV9 CASSVEAGDSYEQYF
TRBV25-1 CASSPRGMAEAFF
TRBV11-1 CASSLGPSGSHEQYF
TRBV5-1 CASSLQAGSSSGNTIYF
TRBV19 CASSTQVYGYTF
TRBV30 CADPPSPGLEGPGPAQYF
TRBV19 CASSIALPGQGGGYTF
TRBV19 CASSDPQRGSSNQPQHF
TRBV6-5 CASSTGQVEQYF
TRBV4-1 CASSQGASPSYEQYF
TRBV29-1 CSVVDSTYEQYF
TRBV7-9 CASSWREGKNEQFF
TRBV5-5 CASSFQKLAGDPGEQYF
TRBV9 CASSATGAGANVLTF
TRBV11-2 CASSLSRGLTYNEQFF
TRBV6-5 CASRKFDRTAGELFF
TRBV7-2 CASSFGQKETQYF
TRBV27 CASSLGTGGAGANVLTF
TRBV15 CATSREGGGNQPQHF
TRBV7-6 CASSLGREDQPQHF
TRBV28 CASSPRTSGLFTDTQYF
TRBV11-3 CASSFPGSYEQYF